Shown below are 8 T cell receptor beta chains from a single sample sequenced in a study of OX40 agonist ivuxolimab in advanced cancers. Clones were read by immunoSEQ multiplex PCR, and TCRdb kept only the in-frame ones, dropping some. The table shows tens of thousands of clones, with about 83% occurring only once. The specimen comprised CD4+ or CD8+ T cells sorted from blood, sampled in a trial of the OX40 agonist ivuxolimab. These receptors originate from an adult with an advanced solid tumor such as melanoma, head and neck, liver or kidney cancer.

The V and J genes are TRBV5-1 and TRBJ1-1; D not certain. This CDR3 region has 13 residues. V gave up 0 bases and J gave up 13 bases, with 16 bases separating them. Germline V gives CDR1 SGHRS, CDR2 YFSETQ. CDR3 DNA: TGCGCCAGCAGCTTGGTGGGCAGGTCAGCGGTTTTCTTT. Residues: CASSLVGRSAVFF. Combining the CDR3 with reference TRBV5-1 and TRBJ1-1 gives the whole variable domain KAGVTQTPRYLIKTRGQQVTLSCSPISGHRSVSWYQQTPGQGLQFLFEYFSETQRNKGNFPGRFSGRQFSNSRSEMNVSTLELGDSALYLCASSLVGRSAVFFGQGTRLTVV.

V is TRBV9 and J is TRBJ2-6; tentatively, D is TRBD1 (5 bases). The CDR3 length is 14 residues. With 5 bases removed from V and 4 bases from J, the gap between germline ends came to 10 bases. Per the germline V gene, CDR1 is SGDLS and CDR2 is YYNGEE. CDR3 in DNA: TGTGCCAGCAGTAGGGGTAACGGGGCCAACGTCCTGACTTTC. Translated, it gives CASSRGNGANVLTF.

This chain uses TRBV7-2 with TRBJ2-7; maybe TRBD2 (6 bases). The CDR3 extends over 11 amino acids. The germline gives CDR1 SGHTA, CDR2 FQGNSA. Trimming pared 5 bases from V and 6 bases from J, leaving 8 bases between. The CDR3 DNA sequence: TGTGCCAGCAGCAATAGCGGCGAGCAGTACTTC. Protein: CASSNSGEQYF. Combining the CDR3 with reference TRBV7-2 and TRBJ2-7 gives the whole variable domain GAGVSQSPSNKVTEKGKDVELRCDPISGHTALYWYRQSLGQGLEFLIYFQGNSAPDKSGLPSDRFSAERTGGSVSTLTIQRTQQEDSAVYLCASSNSGEQYFGPGTRLTVT.

The chain links TRBV25-1 to TRBJ1-6; no definite D call. Germline CDR1 reads MGHDK; CDR2 reads SYGVNS. The CDR3 length is 13 residues. The V end was cut by 0 bases, the J end by 8 bases, with 5 bases between. CDR3 loop: CASSEYRDSPLHF. CDR3 DNA sequence: TGTGCCAGCAGTGAATATAGAGATTCACCCCTCCACTTT. The full variable domain, in which reference TRBV25-1 and TRBJ1-6 provide the parts outside the CDR3, is EADIYQTPRYLVIGTGKKITLECSQTMGHDKMYWYQQDPGMELHLIHYSYGVNSTEKGDLSSESTVSRIRTEHFPLTLESARPSHTSQYLCASSEYRDSPLHFGNGTRLTVT.

The chain couples TRBV9 to TRBJ1-2; D is possibly TRBD1 (6 bases). V was shortened by 0 bases and J by 7 bases, with 19 bases between the two germline ends. This CDR3 comprises 16 residues. Per the germline V gene, CDR1 is SGDLS and CDR2 is YYNGEE. The chain's CDR3 is CASSVGGGAEVAGYTF. The CDR3 DNA follows: TGTGCCAGCAGCGTAGGTGGGGGCGCTGAGGTTGCTGGCTACACCTTC.

This chain joins TRBV7-2 and TRBJ2-1, with 7 bases lining up with TRBD2. CDR1 is SGHTA, CDR2 FQGNSA, per germline. V lost 4 bases, J lost 5 bases, and 11 bases stayed unmatched. CDR3 size: 16 residues. CDR3 loop: CASSSATGGVDNEQFF. Here the CDR3 DNA reads TGTGCCAGCAGCTCCGCCACGGGGGGAGTTGACAATGAGCAGTTCTTC.

This rearrangement joins TRBV7-2 to TRBJ2-2, with a tentative D call TRBD1 (5 bases). Germline V gene data show CDR1 as SGHTA and CDR2 as FQGNSA. CDR3 length: 12 amino acids. V was pared by 5 bases and J by 6 bases, with 7 bases between. The chain's CDR3 is CASSLGPGELFF. DNA of the CDR3: TGTGCCAGCAGCCTGGGGCCCGGGGAGCTGTTTTTT. Based on the CDR3 plus reference TRBV7-2 and TRBJ2-2, the full variable domain is GAGVSQSPSNKVTEKGKDVELRCDPISGHTALYWYRQSLGQGLEFLIYFQGNSAPDKSGLPSDRFSAERTGGSVSTLTIQRTQQEDSAVYLCASSLGPGELFFGEGSRLTVL.

Here the CDR3 DNA reads TGTGCCAGTAGTATAGGGCCCGAGGGTGAGCAGTACTTC. Amino acids: CASSIGPEGEQYF. This sequence joins TRBV19 and TRBJ2-7, with D possibly matching TRBD2 (5 bases). This CDR3 is 13 amino acids long. V was shortened by 1 base and J by 7 bases, with 11 bases between the two germline ends. Germline V gene sequence: CDR1 LNHDA, CDR2 SQIVND (reference sequence).